These 21 T cell receptor beta chains share one sample of origin, sequenced in a study of blood T cell repertoires in COVID-19. The data were produced by immunoSEQ multiplex PCR, yet TCRdb's version contains in-frame clones alone and is incomplete. The repertoire holds approximately 130,000 clones, with around 81% as singletons. Sequenced sample: peripheral blood. The origin of the receptors is a human donor in a cohort sampled during active COVID-19.

J is TRBJ1-5 and V is TRBV6-1; TRBD1 matches at 11 bases. Trimming cost V 0 bases and J 6 bases; bases outside gene matches: 4. The CDR3 contains 16 residues. Germline CDR1 reads MNHNS; CDR2 reads SASEGT. The CDR3 DNA reads TGTGCCAGCAGTGAAGCCCGGACAGGGGGCAGTCAGCCCCAGCATTTT. Amino acids: CASSEARTGGSQPQHF.

The rearrangement links TRBV6-5 to TRBJ1-1; TRBD1 is a possible D gene (6 bases). CDR3 length equals 15 residues. The V gene's germline CDR1 is MNHEY and CDR2 SVGAGI. The V end lost 4 bases, the J end lost 4 bases, and 16 bases lay between the germline ends. CDR3 in amino acids: CASSWGGAGVTEAFF. CDR3 nucleotides: TGTGCCAGCAGTTGGGGGGGGGCCGGGGTCACTGAAGCTTTCTTT.

V gene TRBV29-1 combines with J gene TRBJ2-1; 10 bases are a match to TRBD2. Germline assignment: CDR1 SQVTM and CDR2 ANQGSEA. The CDR3 is made up of 14 amino acids. With 8 bases clipped from V and 13 bases from J, the junction kept 17 bases outside the gene matches. The chain's CDR3 is CSLGTSEGPTGQFF. Written as DNA, the CDR3 is TGCAGCTTAGGGACTAGCGAGGGCCCGACGGGACAGTTCTTC.

V is TRBV12-5 and J is TRBJ1-2, with D perhaps TRBD1 (5 bases). Germline V lookup: CDR1 LGHNT, CDR2 FRNRAP. The CDR3 loop spans 16 amino acids. V was pared by 3 bases and J by 3 bases, with 17 bases between. DNA of the CDR3: TGTGCTAGTGGTTTATTTACAGGAGCAATCTACTATGGCTACACCTTC. The encoded protein is CASGLFTGAIYYGYTF.

The J gene is TRBJ2-6, the V gene TRBV2, with D tentatively TRBD2 (5 bases). CDR3 length: 15 residues. In germline, CDR1 is SNHLY, CDR2 FYNNEI. V shed 9 bases and J shed 4 bases, with 16 bases lying between them. CDR3 in amino acids: CASQTGVSGANVLTF. The CDR3 nucleotides are TGTGCCAGTCAAACCGGGGTTTCAGGGGCCAACGTCCTGACTTTC.

This clone was picked up many times. The chain uses TRBV2 and TRBJ2-7; D gene uncertain. The CDR3 is 12 amino acids. Germline V gene lookup returns CDR1 SNHLY and CDR2 FYNNEI. The ends were cut back, 8 bases at V and 2 bases at J, with 10 bases in the middle. The CDR3 nucleotides are TGTGCCAGCTGCCAGAGGACCTACGAGCAGTACTTC. Its translation: CASCQRTYEQYF.

This clone was observed a single time. The chain uses TRBV5-4 and TRBJ2-7; the match to TRBD2 covers 9 bases. After removal of 4 bases from V and 6 bases from J, the junction contained 2 bases not matched to a gene. Germline V gene sequence: CDR1 SGHNT, CDR2 YYREEE (reference sequence). The CDR3 is 12 residues long. CDR3 protein: CASSAGGAEQYF. In nucleotides, the CDR3 is TGTGCCAGCAGCGCGGGGGGGGCCGAGCAGTACTTC.

This clone was picked up a small number of times. Here the CDR3 reads CASSTPGQGRGTEAFF. CDR3 bases: TGTGCCAGTAGTACCCCGGGACAGGGAAGGGGCACTGAAGCTTTCTTT. V gene TRBV19 combines with J gene TRBJ1-1; 9 bases are shared with TRBD1. The length of the CDR3 is 16 residues. The germline V gene encodes CDR1 LNHDA and CDR2 SQIVND (reference sequence). J was trimmed by 4 bases and V by 4 bases; bases with no gene match: 10.

This clone was seen at least ten times. V is TRBV9 and J is TRBJ2-7; 11 bases align to TRBD2. J lost 2 bases, V lost 3 bases, and 4 bases had no gene match. The CDR3 runs to 15 residues. Germline loops: CDR1 SGDLS, CDR2 YYNGEE. In nucleotides, the CDR3 is TGTGCCAGCAGCGCTAGCGGGGGGACGACCTACGAGCAGTACTTC. Protein sequence: CASSASGGTTYEQYF.

The J gene is TRBJ2-3, the V gene TRBV5-6; no definite D call. The CDR3 sequence is 12 residues long. The ends were cut back, 2 bases at V and 3 bases at J, with 4 bases in the middle. The V gene's germline CDR1 is SGHDT and CDR2 YYEEEE. The CDR3 here is CASSFITDTQYF. DNA of the CDR3: TGTGCCAGCAGCTTCATTACAGATACGCAGTATTTT.

This clone came up once. The chain links TRBV7-9 to TRBJ1-1; possibly TRBD1 for D (6 bases). Germline CDR1 reads SEHNR; CDR2 reads FQNEAQ (reference sequence). V dropped 6 bases and J dropped 1 base, with 15 bases sitting between them. The CDR3 sequence is 15 residues long. The CDR3 here is CASRPAGTRNTEAFF. CDR3 DNA: TGTGCCAGCAGGCCTGCCGGGACACGGAACACTGAAGCTTTCTTT.

This clone appeared a single time. V and J are TRBV7-6 and TRBJ2-1; possibly TRBD2 for D (5 bases). The germline V and J ends were trimmed by 2 bases and 8 bases, with 19 bases remaining between them. Germline loops: CDR1 SGHVS, CDR2 FNYEAQ. The CDR3 has 16 amino acids. The CDR3 loop is CASSLTNPGFGDEQFF. CDR3 in DNA: TGTGCCAGCAGCTTAACCAACCCCGGGTTCGGGGATGAGCAGTTCTTC.

V usage is TRBV10-3 and J usage is TRBJ2-3, with 11 bases matching TRBD2. With 6 bases clipped from V and 5 bases from J, the junction kept 7 bases outside the gene matches. CDR1 and CDR2 (germline): ENHRY, SYGVKD. This CDR3 region has 15 residues. CDR3 in amino acids: CAISPLAGGGDTQYF. For the CDR3, the DNA is TGTGCCATCAGCCCTCTAGCGGGGGGCGGAGATACGCAGTATTTT.

This clone was found once. The chain recombines TRBV6-5 with TRBJ2-7; unclear D gene. Trimming stripped 10 bases from V and 2 bases from J, with 9 bases between. CDR3 size: 11 residues. CDR1 and CDR2 from the germline V gene are MNHEY and SVGAGI. The CDR3 nucleotides read TGTGCCACCATCTATGCCTACGAGCAGTACTTC. Amino acids: CATIYAYEQYF.

The chain recombines TRBV2 with TRBJ2-5; D remains ambiguous. The CDR3 is 13 amino acids. In germline, CDR1 is SNHLY, CDR2 FYNNEI. The V end lost 6 bases, the J end lost 2 bases, and 10 bases lay between the germline ends. The CDR3 bases are TGTGCCAGCAGGCGGAGCGCGCAAGAGACCCAGTACTTC. This gives the protein CASRRSAQETQYF. Together with reference TRBV2 and TRBJ2-5, the CDR3 gives the full variable domain: EPEVTQTPSHQVTQMGQEVILRCVPISNHLYFYWYRQILGQKVEFLVSFYNNEISEKSEIFDDQFSVERPDGSNFTLKIRSTKLEDSAMYFCASRRSAQETQYFGPGTRLLVL.

This clone came up a few times. V usage is TRBV4-1 and J usage is TRBJ1-4, with no clear D. The length of the CDR3 is 15 residues. Trimming left V 4 bases short and J 13 bases short, with 22 bases between. Germline CDR1 is MGHRA and CDR2 is YSYEKL. This CDR3 is CASSLSRTGARSLFF. The CDR3 DNA sequence: TGCGCCAGCAGCCTCAGCAGAACCGGAGCCAGATCACTGTTTTTT.

The chain is built from TRBV2 and TRBJ1-4, with 8 bases matching TRBD1. Unmatched junction bases numbered 6, after V lost 7 bases and J lost 2 bases. The CDR3 extends over 15 amino acids. Germline V gene sequence: CDR1 SNHLY, CDR2 FYNNEI. CDR3 residues: CASKDRVWTNEKLFF. In nucleotides, the CDR3 is TGTGCCAGCAAGGACAGGGTTTGGACTAATGAAAAACTGTTTTTT.

The rearrangement links TRBV10-3 to TRBJ2-6; D is possibly TRBD1 (5 bases). The length of the CDR3 is 17 residues. CDR1 and CDR2 (germline): ENHRY, SYGVKD. V lost 0 bases and J lost 3, with 12 bases in between. The CDR3 region is CAISESQGGRGANVLTF. The CDR3 DNA reads TGTGCCATCAGTGAGTCGCAGGGCGGTCGTGGGGCCAACGTCCTGACTTTC.

The sample holds a few counts of this clone. V usage is TRBV27 and J usage is TRBJ2-7, with TRBD2 matching 10 bases. The CDR3 runs to 20 residues. Looked up from germline, CDR1 is MNHEY and CDR2 is SMNVEV (reference sequence). The J segment lost 3 bases and the V segment lost 0 bases, leaving 17 bases of the junction unmatched. The DNA for the CDR3 is TGTGCCAGCAGTTTATCCCCCTTGACTAGCGGGTCCTCAAGCAACTACGAGCAGTACTTC. This gives the protein CASSLSPLTSGSSSNYEQYF.

V gene TRBV11-2 combines with J gene TRBJ2-3; D gene unclear. Trimming pared 6 bases from V and 4 bases from J, leaving 8 bases between. This CDR3 has 12 amino acids. CDR1 and CDR2 (germline): SGHAT, FQNNGV. CDR3 loop: CASSSDSDTQYF. For the CDR3, the DNA is TGTGCCAGCAGTTCTGACTCAGATACGCAGTATTTT.

V and J are TRBV10-2 and TRBJ2-7; D gene unclear. Trimming took 6 bases from V and 4 from J, leaving 10 bases between them. CDR1 and CDR2 (germline): WSHSY, SAAADI. The CDR3 contains 12 residues. The CDR3 sequence is CASSVTFYEQYF. The CDR3 DNA follows: TGCGCCAGCAGCGTGACATTTTACGAGCAGTACTTC.